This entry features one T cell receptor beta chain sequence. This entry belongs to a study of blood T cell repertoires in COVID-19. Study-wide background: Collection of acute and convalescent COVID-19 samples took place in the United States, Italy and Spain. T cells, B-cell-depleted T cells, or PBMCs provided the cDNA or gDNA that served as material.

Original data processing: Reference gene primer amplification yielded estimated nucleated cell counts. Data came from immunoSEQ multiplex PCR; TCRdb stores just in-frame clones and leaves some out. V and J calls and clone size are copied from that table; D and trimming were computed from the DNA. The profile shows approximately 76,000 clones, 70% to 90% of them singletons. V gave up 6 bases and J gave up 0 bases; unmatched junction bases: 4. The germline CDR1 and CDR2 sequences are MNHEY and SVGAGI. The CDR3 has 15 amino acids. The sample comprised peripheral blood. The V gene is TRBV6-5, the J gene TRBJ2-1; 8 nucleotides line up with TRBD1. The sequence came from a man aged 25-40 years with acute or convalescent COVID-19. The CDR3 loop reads CASSGDRSSYNEQFF. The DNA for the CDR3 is TGTGCCAGCAGCGGGGACAGGAGCTCCTACAATGAGCAGTTCTTC.